Detailed here is one T cell receptor (beta chain). Its antigen remains unknown. Noted treatment: over 15 received Ad26.COV2.S at low or high dose, single or two shots; roughly five received placebo; per-sample allocation not given. Specimen acquisition occurred on day 63 following the initial vaccine or placebo injection. Sequenced by immunoSEQ multiplex PCR; TCRdb stores in-frame clones only, minus some. This sample has 300,000 to 350,000 clones, with about 86% found just once. The record originates from a study of Ad26.COV2.S vaccination and SARS-CoV-2 variants. Study overall: The study gave Ad26.COV2.S intramuscularly, once or twice 56 days apart.

The study, taken as a whole, reports: Assessments of TCR breadth and depth may have underestimated the total T cell responses. Marked by substantial breadth, spike-specific CD8+ and CD4+ T cell responses were reportedly seen after vaccination.

Specimen: peripheral blood, collected in a trial of Ad26.COV2.S vaccine versus placebo. The TCR originated in a person between 18 and 60 years old who received the Ad26.COV2.S COVID-19 vaccine or a placebo.

The CDR3 DNA reads TGTGCCAGCAGCCTCGGACAGGGATCTGAAGCTTTCTTT. Protein sequence: CASSLGQGSEAFF. J is TRBJ1-1 and V is TRBV11-2; 8 nucleotides agree with TRBD1. The ends lost 5 bases at V and 6 bases at J; junction bases unmatched: 5. Germline loops: CDR1 SGHAT, CDR2 FQNNGV. CDR3 length: 13 amino acids.